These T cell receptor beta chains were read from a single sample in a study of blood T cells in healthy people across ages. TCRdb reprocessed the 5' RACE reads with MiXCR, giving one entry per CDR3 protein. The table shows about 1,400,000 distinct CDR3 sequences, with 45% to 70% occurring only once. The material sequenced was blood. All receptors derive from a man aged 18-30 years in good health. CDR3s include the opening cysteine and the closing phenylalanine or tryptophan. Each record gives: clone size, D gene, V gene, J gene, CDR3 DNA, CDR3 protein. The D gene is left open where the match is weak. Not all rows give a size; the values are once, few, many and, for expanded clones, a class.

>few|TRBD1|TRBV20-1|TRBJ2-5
TGCAGTGCTAGAGACAAGGACAGGGTGTCGGAGACCCAGTACTTC
CSARDKDRVSETQYF
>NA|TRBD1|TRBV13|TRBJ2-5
TGTGCCAGCTCCGGGACAGGGGTCCAAAAGGGGACCCAGTACTTC
CASSGTGVQKGTQYF
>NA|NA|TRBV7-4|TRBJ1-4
TGTGCCAGCAGCCGGCCCCGTAATGAAAAACTGTTTTTT
CASSRPRNEKLFF
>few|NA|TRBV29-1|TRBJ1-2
TGCAGCGTTGAACAAGGCGGCTACACCTTC
CSVEQGGYTF
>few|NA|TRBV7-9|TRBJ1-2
TGTGCCAGCAGCTCCCTAGGGGACATCTATGGCTACACCTTC
CASSSLGDIYGYTF
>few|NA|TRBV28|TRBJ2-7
TGTGCCAGCGAGCATGGGGTTCGGAGCGAGCAGTACTTC
CASEHGVRSEQYF
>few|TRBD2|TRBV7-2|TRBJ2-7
TGTGCCAGCAGCTTAACCCCGGGACTAGCGGGAGTCGAGCAGTACTTC
CASSLTPGLAGVEQYF
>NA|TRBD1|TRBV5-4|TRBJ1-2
TGTGCCAGCAGCTTGGACTGGACAGGGACCTATGGCTACACCTTC
CASSLDWTGTYGYTF
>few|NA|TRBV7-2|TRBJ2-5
TGTGCCAGCAGCTTAGAGGGTAACCCAATCCAAGAGACCCAGTACTTC
CASSLEGNPIQETQYF
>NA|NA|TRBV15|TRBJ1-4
TGTGCCACCAGCAGAGTGACAGTACTACCTTGGGGGGCAACTAATGAAAAACTGTTTTTT
CATSRVTVLPWGATNEKLFF
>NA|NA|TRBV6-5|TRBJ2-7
TGTGCCAGCAGTGACACGGGGACCTCCTACGAGCAGTACTTC
CASSDTGTSYEQYF
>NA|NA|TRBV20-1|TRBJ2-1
TGCAGTGCTCCGAGCGGAGCGGACAATGAGCAGTTCTTC
CSAPSGADNEQFF
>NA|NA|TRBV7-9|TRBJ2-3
TGTGCCAGCAGCTTGTTGATCCGGGGCTTCACAGATACGCAGTATTTT
CASSLLIRGFTDTQYF
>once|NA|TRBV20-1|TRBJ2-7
TGCAGTGCTGCCACCCACCGGGACACTTACTACGAGCAGTACTTC
CSAATHRDTYYEQYF
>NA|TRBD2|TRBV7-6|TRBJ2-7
TGTGCCAGCAGCCCCCACCCCGGACACCGAACTAGCGATACCTACGAGCAGTACTTC
CASSPHPGHRTSDTYEQYF
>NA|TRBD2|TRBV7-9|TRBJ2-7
TGTGCCAGCAGCTTATCGCCGGGAGGGCCCGTCGAGCAGTACTTC
CASSLSPGGPVEQYF
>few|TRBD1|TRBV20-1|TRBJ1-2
TGCAGTGCTAACCCGTTTAACAGGGGGTTCTATGGCTACACCTTC
CSANPFNRGFYGYTF
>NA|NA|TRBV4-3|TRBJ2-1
TGCGCCAGCAGCCAAGGGTACAATGAGCGGTTCTTC
CASSQGYNERFF
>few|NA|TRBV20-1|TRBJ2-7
TGTAGTGCTAGGGGGGACGGGAACTCCTACGAGCAGTACTTC
CSARGDGNSYEQYF
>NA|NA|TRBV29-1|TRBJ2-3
TGCAGCGTTGAAACCATCCCGCCAGGAGGGGATACGCAGTATTTT
CSVETIPPGGDTQYF
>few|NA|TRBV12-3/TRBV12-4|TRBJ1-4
TGTGCCAGCAGCAATTATGTTGAAAAACTGTTTTTT
CASSNYVEKLFF
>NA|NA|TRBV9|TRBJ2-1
TGTGCCAGCAGCGTGGGGAGCGGGACAGGATTCAATGAGCAGTTCTTC
CASSVGSGTGFNEQFF
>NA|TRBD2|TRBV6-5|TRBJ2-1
TGTGCCAGCAGTTACTCGAACGGGGGGGCCTACAATGAGCAGTTCTTC
CASSYSNGGAYNEQFF
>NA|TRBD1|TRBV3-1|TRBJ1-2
TGTGCCAGCAGCCACCCCGGACAGGGGGTCTATGGCTACACCTTC
CASSHPGQGVYGYTF
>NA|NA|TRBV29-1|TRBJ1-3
TGCAGCGTTGAGTTCGGGACTTCGGACTCTGGAAACACCATATATTTT
CSVEFGTSDSGNTIYF
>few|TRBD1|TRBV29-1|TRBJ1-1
TGCAGCTTCCCGGGACAGGGGTTAACTGAAGCTTTCTTT
CSFPGQGLTEAFF
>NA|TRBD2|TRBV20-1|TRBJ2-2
TGCAGTGCTACCCTCAGCGGGAGGGTTGGAACCGGGGAGCTGTTTTTT
CSATLSGRVGTGELFF
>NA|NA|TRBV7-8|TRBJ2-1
TGTGCCAGCAGCCTAACCCGAAGCGGGCCTCCGATGGTTGAGCAGTTCTTC
CASSLTRSGPPMVEQFF
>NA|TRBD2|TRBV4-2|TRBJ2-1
TGTGCCAGCAGCCAGCCCCCTAGCGGGAGGAGTAATGAGCAGTTCTTC
CASSQPPSGRSNEQFF
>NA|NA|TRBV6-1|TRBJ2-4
TGTGCCAGCACCCCAACGGTCGACAAAAACATTCAGTACTTC
CASTPTVDKNIQYF